The clone carrying this T cell receptor beta chain occurred a few times. Unique molecular identifiers were built into the TCRbeta library. MiXCR was run by TCRdb on the PCR reads, yielding one entry per CDR3 protein. The sample consists of a few hundred thousand distinct CDR3 sequences, under 13% of them appearing once. The entry originates in a study of T-cell reconstitution after alpha-beta-depleted transplantation in children. This CDR3 spans 15 amino acids. Germline CDR1 reads SQVTM; CDR2 reads ANQGSEA. After removal of 8 bases from V and 0 bases from J, the junction contained 6 bases not matched to a gene.

Material: PBMCs from the stem cell graft donor, obtained from the stem cell graft. The receptor's source is a human donor who donated a stem cell graft to a child with acute lymphoblastic leukemia. The chain carries TRBV29-1 and TRBJ2-1, with 11 bases matching TRBD2. CDR3 amino acids: CSCSGRESSYNEQFF. The CDR3 coding sequence is TGCAGCTGTAGCGGGAGGGAGAGCTCCTACAATGAGCAGTTCTTC.